Listed here are 23 T cell receptor beta chains from one sample, sequenced in a study of beta chain features in type 1 diabetes. The entirety of the isolated RNA underwent reverse transcription, so expressed TCRB transcripts were sequenced. Sequencing used immunoSEQ multiplex PCR; TCRdb keeps in-frame clones, though not all of them. The table has 400,000 or so clones, about 10% seen once. No antigen has been identified for these receptors. Study findings and constraints: Among all four CD4+ subsets, Type 1 diabetes patients had TCRB CDR3s that were moderately but significantly shorter.

Material for sequencing was central memory CD4+ T cells from blood. Source of these receptors: a young man with type 1 diabetes.

The chain uses TRBV19 and TRBJ1-5; possible D gene TRBD1, 5 bases. Germline CDR1 is LNHDA and CDR2 is SQIVND (reference sequence). The CDR3 has 18 residues. The V end was cut by 1 base, the J end by 2 bases, with 18 bases between. CDR3 in amino acids: CASSIAGMGDLRNQPQHF. CDR3 nucleotide sequence: TGTGCCAGTAGTATAGCCGGTATGGGGGACCTTCGCAATCAGCCCCAGCATTTT.

The chain links TRBV19 to TRBJ2-7; 7 bases agree with TRBD2. V shed 0 bases, J shed 3 bases, and the junction held 8 bases outside the gene matches. Per germline, CDR1 LNHDA and CDR2 SQIVND (reference sequence). CDR3 length: 16 amino acids. The CDR3 loop reads CASSIDLSSGDYEQYF. The CDR3 coding sequence is TGTGCCAGTAGTATAGATCTATCCAGCGGGGACTACGAGCAGTACTTC.

This clone was observed a few times. The rearrangement uses TRBV5-1 and TRBJ1-3; D call uncertain. The germline V and J ends were trimmed by 0 bases and 7 bases, with 14 bases remaining between them. CDR1 is SGHRS and CDR2 is YFSETQ in the germline V gene. The CDR3 totals 15 residues. In DNA form, the CDR3 reads TGCGCCAGCAGCTTGGGAGGACTGAGCGGGAACACCATATATTTT. It translates to CASSLGGLSGNTIYF. The full variable domain, completed using reference TRBV5-1 and TRBJ1-3, is KAGVTQTPRYLIKTRGQQVTLSCSPISGHRSVSWYQQTPGQGLQFLFEYFSETQRNKGNFPGRFSGRQFSNSRSEMNVSTLELGDSALYLCASSLGGLSGNTIYFGEGSWLTVV.

This clone was counted between two and nine times. V and J are TRBV18 and TRBJ2-5; D may correspond to TRBD1 or TRBD2 (6 bases each). The V and J ends lost 5 bases and 5 bases respectively, with 12 bases between them. Germline V CDR1 and CDR2: KGHSH, LQKENI. This CDR3 comprises 13 residues. CDR3 residues: CASSTSGAETQYF. Here the CDR3 DNA reads TGTGCCAGCTCAACCTCGGGGGCGGAGACCCAGTACTTC.

This clone appeared a few times. The V call is TRBV6-1, the J call TRBJ1-5, with 7 bases fitting TRBD1. The CDR3 is made up of 17 amino acids. The germline CDR1 and CDR2 sequences are MNHNS and SASEGT. V was pared by 2 bases and J by 1 base, with 8 bases of the junction left unmatched. The CDR3 is CASSETLGGPSNQPQHF. DNA of the CDR3: TGTGCCAGCAGTGAAACTCTAGGGGGCCCGAGCAATCAGCCCCAGCATTTT.

In its sample, this clone was seen many times. The CDR3 spells CASRLMSGLTEAFF. Written as DNA, the CDR3 is TGTGCCAGCAGGCTGATGTCGGGGCTCACTGAAGCTTTCTTT. V and J are TRBV7-2 and TRBJ1-1, with TRBD1 as a possible D gene (5 bases). Trimming took 6 bases from V and 4 from J, leaving 15 bases between them. The CDR3 extends over 14 amino acids. Per the germline V gene, CDR1 is SGHTA and CDR2 is FQGNSA.

As for this clone: The junction does not match germline at one end; this may be a read error. The chain links TRBV7-9 to TRBJ2-1, with TRBD1 matching 10 bases. This CDR3 contains 15 residues. From germline, CDR1 is SEHNR and CDR2 FQNEAQ (reference sequence). The CDR3 DNA is TGCGCCAGCAGCCATGGGGACAGGGGTTACAATGAGCAGTTCTTC. This translates into CASSHGDRGYNEQFF. Supplemented by reference TRBV7-9 and TRBJ2-1, the full variable domain reads DTGVSQNPRHKITKRGQNVTFRCDPISEHNRLYWYRQTLGQGPEFLTYFQNEAQLEKSRLLSDRFSAERPKGSFSTLEIQRTEQGDSAMYLCASSHGDRGYNEQFFGPGTRLTVL.

This clone was counted at least ten times. The V and J genes are TRBV7-9 and TRBJ2-6, with D perhaps TRBD1 (7 bases). CDR3 length equals 18 residues. Trimming cost V 5 bases and J 0 bases, with 17 bases left between them. The germline CDR1 and CDR2 sequences are SEHNR and FQNEAQ (reference sequence). This CDR3 is CASSIQGGPYSGANVLTF. CDR3 coding DNA: TGTGCCAGCAGCATCCAGGGGGGCCCCTACTCTGGGGCCAACGTCCTGACTTTC.

This clone was recorded at least ten times. This chain uses TRBV18 with TRBJ2-1; the D is unclear. Germline-derived CDR1 and CDR2 are KGHSH and LQKENI. This CDR3 is built from 15 residues. Between the trimmed V and J ends, which lost 1 base and 4 bases, there was a span of 11 bases. The CDR3 spells CASSPRGWVYNEQFF. CDR3 bases: TGTGCCAGCTCACCACGTGGGTGGGTTTACAATGAGCAGTTCTTC.

This clone came up many times. The chain joins TRBV11-2 to TRBJ2-1; TRBD1 matches 7 bases. Per germline, CDR1 SGHAT and CDR2 FQNNGV. V was pared by 2 bases and J by 8 bases, with 9 bases of the junction left unmatched. This CDR3 is built from 15 residues. CDR3 residues: CASSLQGGGDDEQFF. The CDR3 coding sequence is TGTGCCAGCAGCTTACAAGGGGGCGGAGACGATGAGCAGTTCTTC.

The chain combines TRBV2 with TRBJ2-7; TRBD1 matches at 11 bases. With 6 bases clipped from V and 7 bases from J, the junction kept 8 bases outside the gene matches. The germline V gene encodes CDR1 SNHLY and CDR2 FYNNEI. The CDR3 is 14 residues long. CDR3 DNA sequence: TGTGCCAGCAGAAGGGACAGGGGGATAGGGGAGCAGTACTTC. Amino acid sequence: CASRRDRGIGEQYF.

This chain joins TRBV4-2 and TRBJ2-3; either TRBD1 or TRBD2 may supply D (5 bases each). The CDR3 is 18 residues long. Between the trimmed V and J ends, which lost 4 bases and 4 bases, there was a span of 24 bases. The germline V gene encodes CDR1 LGHNA and CDR2 YNFKEQ. CDR3 in amino acids: CASSPGTGGEITPDTQYF. The CDR3, as DNA: TGTGCCAGCAGCCCCGGGACCGGTGGGGAAATAACGCCAGATACGCAGTATTTT.

This clone was picked up a small number of times. CDR3 coding DNA: TGTGCCAGCAGTTCGTCCCGGGACAGGGCTGGCTACACCTTC. Protein: CASSSSRDRAGYTF. The rearrangement joins TRBV27 to TRBJ1-2; TRBD1 aligns across 9 bases. The V segment lost 4 bases and the J segment 7 bases; nucleotides outside the gene matches: 7. The CDR3 loop spans 14 amino acids. The germline V gene has CDR1 MNHEY and CDR2 SMNVEV (reference sequence).

The chain employs TRBV7-2 and TRBJ1-1; unclear D gene. The CDR3 covers 14 residues. The germline V and J ends were trimmed by 4 bases and 7 bases, with 16 bases remaining between them. Germline lookup yields CDR1 SGHTA and CDR2 FQGNSA. Here the CDR3 DNA reads TGTGCCAGCAGCTATCAATGGGGTGTCGGTGAAGCTTTCTTT. Its protein product is CASSYQWGVGEAFF.

This clone has a handful of counts. V gene TRBV5-1 combines with J gene TRBJ2-4; a weak D match, TRBD2 (5 bases). Trimming removed 2 bases at V and 8 bases at J, with 11 bases between. Germline values: CDR1 SGHRS, CDR2 YFSETQ. The CDR3 sequence is 13 residues long. CDR3 nucleotides: TGCGCCAGCAGCTTAGGGAGAGTAGACATTCAGTACTTC. It encodes CASSLGRVDIQYF.

V usage is TRBV11-2 and J usage is TRBJ1-2; no clear D gene. Germline CDR1 reads SGHAT; CDR2 reads FQNNGV. The CDR3 consists of 14 residues. Trimming took off 4 bases at V and 3 bases at J, with 12 bases between the two ends. The CDR3 DNA sequence: TGTGCCAGCAGCTCCCGCGGGCAGGACTATGGCTACACCTTC. Translated, it gives CASSSRGQDYGYTF.

In this sample, this clone turned up a few times. The chain recombines TRBV5-1 with TRBJ1-5, with 7 nucleotides matching TRBD1. V shed 0 bases, J shed 5 bases, and the junction held 2 bases outside the gene matches. CDR3 length: 14 residues. Germline-derived CDR1 and CDR2 are SGHRS and YFSETQ. CDR3 sequence (DNA): TGCGCCAGCAGCTTGGAGGGGGCTTATCAGCCCCAGCATTTT. It is translated as CASSLEGAYQPQHF.

In this sample, this clone turned up a few times. This chain joins TRBV29-1 and TRBJ2-3; TRBD2 matches 15 bases. The V gene end was trimmed by 1 base and the J gene end by 2 bases; junction bases not matched to a gene: 10. The CDR3 has 19 residues. CDR1 is SQVTM, CDR2 ANQGSEA, per germline. CDR3 sequence reads: CSVEVGWTSGRAPTDTQYF. The CDR3, as DNA: TGCAGCGTTGAAGTAGGATGGACTAGCGGGAGGGCCCCCACAGATACGCAGTATTTT.

V and J are TRBV6-4 and TRBJ2-7; 8 nucleotides agree with TRBD1. The V segment lost 6 bases and the J segment 6 bases; nucleotides outside the gene matches: 7. Germline V CDR1 and CDR2: MRHNA, SNTAGT. This CDR3 is built from 13 residues. CDR3 nucleotide sequence: TGTGCCAGCAGCCCTTCAGGGGGCAGCGAGCAGTACTTC. Residues: CASSPSGGSEQYF.

V usage is TRBV6-5 and J usage is TRBJ1-4, with D possibly TRBD1 on 6 matching bases. V was clipped by 2 bases and J by 8 bases, with 15 bases between them. The CDR3 length is 15 residues. Germline V lookup: CDR1 MNHEY, CDR2 SVGAGI. CDR3 in DNA: TGTGCCAGCAGTTACAGTGGTACAGGGATCGAAAAACTGTTTTTT. Translated, it gives CASSYSGTGIEKLFF.

This clone was recorded at least ten times. V is TRBV5-1 and J is TRBJ1-5; 8 nucleotides line up with TRBD1. The junction had 6 bases not matched to a gene; V was cut back by 4 bases and J by 6 bases. Per germline, CDR1 SGHRS and CDR2 YFSETQ. CDR3 length equals 14 residues. The CDR3 DNA is TGCGCCAGCAGCGATGGACAGGGAGGTCAGCCCCAGCATTTT. Its protein product is CASSDGQGGQPQHF.

V gene TRBV2 combines with J gene TRBJ2-7, with D possibly matching TRBD2 (5 bases). V lost 7 bases and J lost 0, with 22 bases in between. The germline CDR1 and CDR2 sequences are SNHLY and FYNNEI. The length of the CDR3 is 17 residues. CDR3 sequence reads: CASITTGGLSSSYEQYF. CDR3 nucleotides: TGTGCCAGCATTACTACGGGTGGACTGTCGAGCTCCTACGAGCAGTACTTC.

This chain links TRBV14 with TRBJ2-2, with D possibly being TRBD1 (5 bases). The ends were cut back, 0 bases at V and 14 bases at J, with 16 bases in the middle. Germline values: CDR1 SGHDN, CDR2 FVKESK. This CDR3 comprises 14 residues. The CDR3 protein is CASSQDTWVGALFF. CDR3 nucleotides: TGTGCCAGCAGCCAAGATACGTGGGTAGGGGCCCTGTTTTTT.